The 29 T cell receptor beta chains below all came from one sample that was sequenced in a study of control samples from healthy donors and cancer patients. TCRdb's copy holds only in-frame clones and misses some; the assay was immunoSEQ multiplex PCR. This table holds about 120,000 clones, about 83% found once. The source material was blood. These receptor sequences come from a man aged 25-45 years in good health.

This chain joins TRBV28 and TRBJ1-1; no clear D gene. This CDR3 contains 13 residues. The V end was cut by 1 base, the J end by 1 base, with 4 bases between. Germline V gene lookup returns CDR1 MDHEN and CDR2 SYDVKM. The chain's CDR3 is CASSLFKNTEAFF. CDR3 nucleotides: TGTGCCAGCAGTTTATTCAAGAACACTGAAGCTTTCTTT. Combining the CDR3 with reference TRBV28 and TRBJ1-1 gives the whole variable domain DVKVTQSSRYLVKRTGEKVFLECVQDMDHENMFWYRQDPGLGLRLIYFSYDVKMKEKGDIPEGYSVSREKKERFSLILESASTNQTSMYLCASSLFKNTEAFFGQGTRLTVV.

V usage is TRBV6-5 and J usage is TRBJ1-4; D not certain. The CDR3 sequence is 13 residues long. The V and J ends lost 0 bases and 1 base respectively, with 0 bases between them. CDR1 is MNHEY, CDR2 SVGAGI, per germline. In DNA, the CDR3 is TGTGCCAGCAGTTACTCAACTAATGAAAAACTGTTTTTT. Its protein is CASSYSTNEKLFF.

The rearrangement uses TRBV10-3 and TRBJ2-2; TRBD1 matches at 7 bases. CDR1 ENHRY and CDR2 SYGVKD come from the germline V gene. V gave up 5 bases and J gave up 0 bases; unmatched junction bases: 9. This CDR3 has 17 residues. The CDR3 sequence is CAISQRTTGANTGELFF. The CDR3 DNA sequence: TGTGCCATCAGTCAACGGACCACAGGGGCGAACACCGGGGAGCTGTTTTTT.

This clone was counted a single time. As DNA, the CDR3 is TGTGCCACCAGTGATGCGGGGTCTGGAAACACCATATATTTT. Translated: CATSDAGSGNTIYF. The chain carries TRBV24-1 and TRBJ1-3, with D unresolved. V was pared by 3 bases and J by 1 base, with 6 bases between. Germline CDR1 reads KGHDR; CDR2 reads SFDVKD. The CDR3 is 14 amino acids.

This sequence joins TRBV12-3 or TRBV12-4 and TRBJ2-3; D gene uncertain. Trimming removed 7 bases at V and 7 bases at J, with 15 bases between. The CDR3 totals 13 residues. CDR3 bases: TGTGCCAGCATCCGTGCTGGCAGTAATACGCAGTATTTT. This gives the protein CASIRAGSNTQYF.

This clone was recorded once. CDR3 loop: CASSLGSRRPQHF. The CDR3 nucleotides are TGTGCCAGCAGCCTCGGGTCCCGCCGGCCCCAGCATTTT. The J gene is TRBJ1-5, the V gene TRBV12-3 or TRBV12-4; no clear D gene. The CDR3 runs 13 residues. V was clipped by 6 bases and J by 9 bases, with 15 bases between them.

CDR3: CATSDISTDSNQPQHF. The DNA of the CDR3 is TGTGCCACCAGTGACATTTCGACGGATAGCAATCAGCCCCAGCATTTT. The chain employs TRBV24-1 and TRBJ1-5; D remains ambiguous. The CDR3 is 16 residues long. Germline loops: CDR1 KGHDR, CDR2 SFDVKD. Deletions cut 4 bases from V and 0 bases from J, with 12 bases between.

The genes are TRBV27 and TRBJ2-3, with 7 bases identical to TRBD2. The V gene end was trimmed by 5 bases and the J gene end by 4 bases; junction bases not matched to a gene: 21. This CDR3 is 19 amino acids long. The V gene's germline CDR1 is MNHEY and CDR2 SMNVEV (reference sequence). The CDR3 is CASSGASGRPGDPPDTQYF. In nucleotides, the CDR3 is TGTGCCAGCAGTGGGGCTAGCGGAAGGCCGGGCGATCCCCCAGATACGCAGTATTTT.

The chain recombines TRBV7-2 with TRBJ1-2; D possibly corresponds to TRBD1 (5 bases). From germline, CDR1 is SGHTA and CDR2 FQGNSA. The CDR3 runs to 14 residues. The germline V and J ends were trimmed by 5 bases and 3 bases, with 13 bases remaining between them. The CDR3 DNA is TGTGCCAGCAGCGCTCAGGGAAGCGACTATGGCTACACCTTC. Protein sequence: CASSAQGSDYGYTF.

CDR3 coding DNA: TGCGCCAGCAGCCCGGGGGGGAGCGATGGTGAAGCTTTCTTT. Protein product: CASSPGGSDGEAFF. The chain carries TRBV5-1 and TRBJ1-1; perhaps TRBD1 as D (5 bases). Germline-derived CDR1 and CDR2 are SGHRS and YFSETQ. The CDR3 is made up of 14 amino acids. Between the trimmed V and J ends, which lost 4 bases and 7 bases, there was a span of 17 bases.

This clone was observed a single time. This chain uses TRBV29-1 with TRBJ2-6, with unresolved D. Trimming took off 6 bases at V and 0 bases at J, with 3 bases between the two ends. Germline CDR1 and CDR2: SQVTM and ANQGSEA. The CDR3 length is 12 residues. Here the CDR3 reads CSVYSGANVLTF. The DNA for the CDR3 is TGCAGCGTGTACTCTGGGGCCAACGTCCTGACTTTC.

The chain employs TRBV25-1 and TRBJ1-2; D is uncertain. There are 15 residues in the CDR3. Per the germline V gene, CDR1 is MGHDK and CDR2 is SYGVNS. The V and J ends lost 1 base and 0 bases respectively, with 9 bases between them. This CDR3 reads CASSESANANYGYTF. CDR3 sequence (DNA): TGTGCCAGCAGTGAATCCGCCAACGCTAACTATGGCTACACCTTC.

V usage is TRBV7-8 and J usage is TRBJ2-6; no definite D call. Trimming left V 3 bases short and J 1 base short, with 4 bases between. This CDR3 is 14 amino acids long. Germline V gene sequence: CDR1 SGHVS, CDR2 FQNEAQ. CDR3 amino acids: CASSLSSGANVLTF. The CDR3 DNA sequence: TGTGCCAGCAGCTTGTCATCTGGGGCCAACGTCCTGACTTTC.

The chain carries TRBV27 and TRBJ2-1, with D perhaps TRBD2 (6 bases). The ends were cut back, 7 bases at V and 10 bases at J, with 17 bases in the middle. The CDR3 consists of 13 residues. Germline CDR1 reads MNHEY; CDR2 reads SMNVEV (reference sequence). The CDR3 DNA is TGTGCCAGCACCGGGACTGGGGGTGGGGAGCAGTTCTTC. It is translated as CASTGTGGGEQFF.

The chain employs TRBV19 and TRBJ1-1; 7 bases fit TRBD1. The germline V gene encodes CDR1 LNHDA and CDR2 SQIVND (reference sequence). The CDR3 is made up of 15 amino acids. Trimming removed 5 bases from V and 6 bases from J; junction bases left unmatched: 12. CDR3 amino acids: CASSSLGGGVAEAFF. The CDR3, as DNA: TGTGCCAGTAGTTCCCTAGGAGGGGGCGTAGCTGAAGCTTTCTTT.

The V and J genes are TRBV2 and TRBJ1-1; no clear D. Germline V CDR1 and CDR2: SNHLY, FYNNEI. The CDR3 length is 11 residues. V shed 3 bases and J shed 9 bases, with 8 bases lying between them. The CDR3: CASSDRHQAFF. In DNA form, the CDR3 reads TGTGCCAGCAGTGATCGGCACCAAGCTTTCTTT.

This chain connects TRBV3-1 (or the pseudogene TRBV3-2) to TRBJ1-4; 8 bases are shared with TRBD1. The germline V gene has CDR1 LGHDT and CDR2 YNNKEL (reference sequence). Germline trimming cut 5 bases from V and 4 bases from J; bases unmatched to any gene: 6. CDR3 size: 15 residues. CDR3 in DNA: TGTGCCAGCAGCTTCTCGACAGGGGTTAATGAAAAACTGTTTTTT. It translates to CASSFSTGVNEKLFF.

This clone has only a few counts. This chain links TRBV10-1 with TRBJ2-2; 7 bases match TRBD1. Germline CDR1 WNHNN, CDR2 SYGVQD (reference sequence). The CDR3 consists of 16 residues. After removal of 6 bases from V and 0 bases from J, the junction contained 7 bases not matched to a gene. DNA of the CDR3: TGCGCCAGCAGGCCTACAGGGGAATCGAACACCGGGGAGCTGTTTTTT. This gives the protein CASRPTGESNTGELFF.

J is TRBJ1-5 and V is TRBV5-1; TRBD1 might be the D (6 bases). The germline V gene encodes CDR1 SGHRS and CDR2 YFSETQ. The CDR3 length is 14 residues. Trimming stripped 3 bases from V and 3 bases from J, with 10 bases between. CDR3 loop: CASSSGGVNQPQHF. The CDR3, as DNA: TGCGCCAGCAGCTCCGGGGGCGTCAATCAGCCCCAGCATTTT.

The chain employs TRBV25-1 and TRBJ1-2; possibly TRBD1 for D (6 bases). V was shortened by 3 bases and J by 7 bases, with 15 bases between the two germline ends. The germline V gene encodes CDR1 MGHDK and CDR2 SYGVNS. This CDR3 region has 14 residues. DNA for the CDR3: TGTGCCAGCAGTGAGCCCCGGGACAACGGTGGCTACACCTTC. Translation: CASSEPRDNGGYTF.

This rearrangement joins TRBV6-5 to TRBJ1-2; D gene ambiguous. V lost 8 bases, J lost 7 bases, and 17 bases lay in between. The CDR3 runs 13 residues. Germline lookup yields CDR1 MNHEY and CDR2 SVGAGI. The CDR3 nucleotides read TGTGCCAGCCTAGATCCGGGCCTTCGTGGCTACACCTTC. Translated: CASLDPGLRGYTF.

V gene TRBV18 combines with J gene TRBJ1-3; D gene uncertain. Germline V gene lookup returns CDR1 KGHSH and CDR2 LQKENI. V lost 3 bases and J 4 bases, leaving 13 bases between the germline ends. This CDR3 is 15 amino acids long. CDR3 DNA: TGTGCCAGCTCACCCACTTTAGACTGGGGAAACACCATATATTTT. Translating it yields CASSPTLDWGNTIYF.

This clone was observed a single time. V and J are TRBV24-1 and TRBJ1-5; 7 nucleotides agree with TRBD1. The CDR3 is made up of 15 amino acids. J lost 2 bases, V lost 10 bases, and 10 bases had no gene match. CDR1 and CDR2 (germline): KGHDR, SFDVKD. The CDR3 spells CATGQGGAGNQPQHF. The CDR3 DNA is TGTGCCACGGGCCAGGGGGGGGCTGGCAATCAGCCCCAGCATTTT.

The chain carries TRBV23-1 and TRBJ2-7; unclear D gene. TRBV23-1 is an open reading frame whose function is uncertain. CDR3 length: 8 amino acids. Trimming cost V 10 bases and J 5 bases, with 3 bases left between them. The CDR3: CAIHEQYF. In nucleotides, the CDR3 is TGCGCCATCCACGAGCAGTACTTC.

The chain uses TRBV7-2 and TRBJ1-3; a weak D match, TRBD1 (6 bases). The ends were cut back, 5 bases at V and 1 base at J, with 15 bases in the middle. CDR3 size: 16 residues. Germline V gives CDR1 SGHTA, CDR2 FQGNSA. DNA for the CDR3: TGTGCCAGCAGCCCTTCGACAGGAAGGTCTGGAAACACCATATATTTT. Encoded protein: CASSPSTGRSGNTIYF. Based on the CDR3 plus reference TRBV7-2 and TRBJ1-3, the full variable domain is GAGVSQSPSNKVTEKGKDVELRCDPISGHTALYWYRQSLGQGLEFLIYFQGNSAPDKSGLPSDRFSAERTGGSVSTLTIQRTQQEDSAVYLCASSPSTGRSGNTIYFGEGSWLTVV.

The chain carries TRBV7-2 and TRBJ1-2; D not resolved. CDR1 and CDR2 (germline): SGHTA, FQGNSA. V gave up 3 bases and J gave up 3 bases, with 11 bases separating them. This CDR3 has 14 amino acids. The DNA of the CDR3 is TGTGCCAGCAGCTTCGGAAGTAGGGACTATGGCTACACCTTC. It specifies CASSFGSRDYGYTF. The full variable domain, in which reference TRBV7-2 and TRBJ1-2 provide the parts outside the CDR3, is GAGVSQSPSNKVTEKGKDVELRCDPISGHTALYWYRQSLGQGLEFLIYFQGNSAPDKSGLPSDRFSAERTGGSVSTLTIQRTQQEDSAVYLCASSFGSRDYGYTFGSGTRLTVV.

V usage is TRBV6-4 and J usage is TRBJ1-6; perhaps TRBD1 as D (6 bases). Trimming took 6 bases from V and 10 from J, leaving 16 bases between them. Germline CDR1 MRHNA, CDR2 SNTAGT. The CDR3 has 14 residues. CDR3 sequence: CASSARGRESPLHF. For the CDR3, the DNA is TGTGCCAGCAGCGCCAGGGGAAGAGAATCACCCCTCCACTTT.

The genes are TRBV3-1 (or the pseudogene TRBV3-2) and TRBJ2-7; TRBD1 matches 9 bases. The CDR3 runs 17 residues. With 1 base clipped from V and 1 base from J, the junction kept 8 bases outside the gene matches. Germline lookup yields CDR1 LGHDT and CDR2 YNNKEL (reference sequence). The CDR3 coding sequence is TGTGCCAGCAGCCAAGCGGGTATCGGGACAGGGTCCTACGAGCAGTACTTC. This codes for CASSQAGIGTGSYEQYF.

The J gene is TRBJ1-6, the V gene TRBV25-1; D is undetermined. This CDR3 spans 14 amino acids. Per the germline V gene, CDR1 is MGHDK and CDR2 is SYGVNS. V lost 4 bases and J 7 bases, leaving 11 bases between the germline ends. The chain's CDR3 is CASSGRGLNSPLHF. The CDR3 DNA reads TGTGCCAGCAGTGGGAGAGGGTTGAATTCACCCCTCCACTTT.